This TCR beta chain was recovered during a study of blood T cell repertoires in COVID-19. Study summary: Italy, Spain and the United States were the sources of the convalescent and acute COVID-19 samples.

The germline V gene has CDR1 SGHRS and CDR2 YFSETQ. V was clipped by 4 bases and J by 6 bases, with 28 bases between them. This CDR3 is 18 amino acids long. Original processing notes: Quantification of nucleated cells was approximated via reference gene primer amplification. TCRdb's table, derived via immunoSEQ multiplex PCR, lists solely in-frame clones and lacks some. V and J calls and clone size are given by that table; D and trimming were obtained from the DNA. The sample records 200,000 to 300,000 clones, approximately 86% being singletons. The chain couples TRBV5-1 to TRBJ1-2, with D unclear. The sequenced material came from peripheral blood. This receptor was obtained from a man under 40 with active or convalescent COVID-19. The CDR3 DNA follows: TGCGCCAGCAGCATAGCCGGCCCCACCTTATCTTTTAGACATGGCTACACCTTC. Its protein is CASSIAGPTLSFRHGYTF.